The 25 T cell receptor beta chains in this list originate from one sample, sequenced in a study of CD8+ T cells in alopecia areata (dated by TCRdb to 2016 to 2019). Library preparation used the immunoSEQ multiplex PCR assay. RNA was extracted from all samples and reverse transcribed into cDNA as template for TCR sequencing. Entries here come from immuneACCESS through TCRdb and include only in-frame sequences with V and J called. Some clones fail to appear in such tables; in the studies checked, an unresolved V gene covers under half of the shortfall, and the cause of the remainder is unknown. The sample profile shows roughly 180,000 clones; 60% to 70% of them were found once. 3% to 3.5% of the sample rests with the top ten. The label giving this sample's time point can be read as: roughly 27 days on oral tofacitinib. Explained via the paper, the treatment or condition label denotes: oral pan-JAK inhibitor, 5-10 mg twice daily.

Sequenced material: CD4+ T cells sorted from blood, taken at week 4, from a patient treated with tofacitinib. The receptors were sampled from a human donor with alopecia areata.

V usage is TRBV6-6 and J usage is TRBJ2-7; a weak D match, TRBD2 (5 bases). Germline CDR1 is MNHNY and CDR2 is SVGAGI (reference sequence). V dropped 6 bases and J dropped 3 bases, with 6 bases sitting between them. The CDR3 is made up of 11 amino acids. CDR3 sequence: CASSRDYEQYF. The CDR3 bases are TGTGCCAGCAGCCGGGACTACGAGCAGTACTTC.

J is TRBJ2-4 and V is TRBV7-3; no firm D call. The CDR3 sequence is 13 residues long. Deletions cut 2 bases from V and 6 bases from J, with 8 bases between. The germline CDR1 and CDR2 sequences are SGHTA and FQGTGA. CDR3 sequence: CASSLGYVNIQYF. The CDR3 DNA follows: TGTGCCAGCAGCTTAGGTTACGTAAACATTCAGTACTTC.

V is TRBV5-1 and J is TRBJ1-6; the D gene is possibly TRBD1 (5 bases). Germline V lookup: CDR1 SGHRS, CDR2 YFSETQ. V was clipped by 4 bases and J by 6 bases, with 14 bases between them. This CDR3 has 15 residues. Here the CDR3 DNA reads TGCGCCAGCAGCCTAGGTACAGGTCCTAATTCACCCCTCCACTTT. Encoded protein: CASSLGTGPNSPLHF.

This clone was seen a handful of times. V and J are TRBV28 and TRBJ1-6; 7 nucleotides line up with TRBD1. The CDR3 consists of 15 residues. The germline V gene encodes CDR1 MDHEN and CDR2 SYDVKM. With V trimmed by 6 bases and J by 10 bases, 12 bases remained unmatched. In DNA, the CDR3 is TGTGCCAGCAGCCCCGGGACAGTCGTAGGCTCACCCCTCCACTTT. Protein: CASSPGTVVGSPLHF. The whole variable domain, filled in from reference TRBV28 and TRBJ1-6, reads DVKVTQSSRYLVKRTGEKVFLECVQDMDHENMFWYRQDPGLGLRLIYFSYDVKMKEKGDIPEGYSVSREKKERFSLILESASTNQTSMYLCASSPGTVVGSPLHFGNGTRLTVT.

The rearrangement joins TRBV19 to TRBJ1-2; no firm D call. From germline, CDR1 is LNHDA and CDR2 SQIVND (reference sequence). The CDR3 is 14 residues long. Trimming shortened V by 4 bases and J by 2 bases, and 11 bases separated the two germline ends. This chain's CDR3 is CASSNARTNYGYTF. CDR3 coding DNA: TGTGCCAGTAGTAACGCCAGGACGAACTATGGCTACACCTTC.

This chain uses TRBV5-6 with TRBJ2-7; 7 positions match TRBD2. Per the germline V gene, CDR1 is SGHDT and CDR2 is YYEEEE. CDR3 length equals 14 residues. After removal of 7 bases from V and 1 base from J, the junction contained 8 bases not matched to a gene. CDR3 protein: CASVAASGSYEQYF. CDR3 DNA sequence: TGTGCCAGCGTAGCGGCTAGCGGTTCCTACGAGCAGTACTTC. The whole variable domain, remainder taken from reference TRBV5-6 and TRBJ2-7, is DAGVTQSPTHLIKTRGQQVTLRCSPKSGHDTVSWYQQALGQGPQFIFQYYEEEERQRGNFPDRFSGHQFPNYSSELNVNALLLGDSALYLCASVAASGSYEQYFGPGTRLTVT.

In this sample, this clone turned up a few times. V and J are TRBV10-3 and TRBJ2-5, with 8 nucleotides matching TRBD1. Germline V gene lookup returns CDR1 ENHRY and CDR2 SYGVKD. The CDR3 spans 13 residues. With V trimmed by 6 bases and J by 5 bases, 5 bases remained unmatched. CDR3 nucleotides: TGTGCCATCAGCGGGCGGACAGGGGAGACCCAGTACTTC. Translation gives CAISGRTGETQYF.

This clone was observed a handful of times. The chain employs TRBV6-1 and TRBJ2-2, with 12 nucleotides matching TRBD2. Trimming cost V 5 bases and J 9 bases; bases outside gene matches: 7. Germline CDR1 MNHNS, CDR2 SASEGT. There are 15 residues in the CDR3. CDR3: CASSPLAGGPRELFF. As DNA, the CDR3 is TGTGCCAGCAGTCCTCTAGCGGGGGGGCCCCGGGAGCTGTTTTTT.

In nucleotides, the CDR3 is TGTGCCAGAACTAGCGGTACAGATACGCAGTATTTT. Encoded protein: CARTSGTDTQYF. The J gene is TRBJ2-3, the V gene TRBV30, with 8 bases that match TRBD2. V shed 8 bases and J 3 bases; nucleotides not matched to a gene: 4. The V gene's germline CDR1 is GTSNPN and CDR2 SVGIG (reference sequence). CDR3 size: 12 residues.

The rearrangement joins TRBV7-9 to TRBJ2-3, with a possible D match to TRBD2 (6 bases). The V end lost 5 bases, the J end lost 10 bases, and 13 bases lay between the germline ends. The CDR3 is 12 residues long. CDR1 and CDR2 (germline): SEHNR, FQNEAQ (reference sequence). The CDR3 DNA follows: TGTGCCAGCAGCAGGGACTCCCCAGCGCAGTATTTT. This codes for CASSRDSPAQYF. The full variable domain, rest sourced from reference TRBV7-9 and TRBJ2-3, is DTGVSQNPRHKITKRGQNVTFRCDPISEHNRLYWYRQTLGQGPEFLTYFQNEAQLEKSRLLSDRFSAERPKGSFSTLEIQRTEQGDSAMYLCASSRDSPAQYFGPGTRLTVL.

The chain recombines TRBV7-2 with TRBJ2-3; TRBD2 agrees at 8 bases. This CDR3 contains 13 residues. The V and J ends lost 5 bases and 5 bases, in that order; junction bases with no gene match: 3. Germline lookup yields CDR1 SGHTA and CDR2 FQGNSA. CDR3 loop: CASSAGGGDTQYF. The CDR3 DNA follows: TGTGCCAGCAGCGCGGGGGGCGGAGATACGCAGTATTTT.

The chain is built from TRBV5-4 and TRBJ2-1; possible D gene TRBD1, 6 bases. This CDR3 region has 14 residues. CDR1 is SGHNT and CDR2 is YYREEE in the germline V gene (reference sequence). Trimming pared 9 bases from V and 8 bases from J, leaving 21 bases between. CDR3 protein: CATNGQRVGDEQFF. The CDR3 DNA is TGTGCCACCAACGGACAGAGAGTGGGGGATGAGCAGTTCTTC.

V is TRBV13 and J is TRBJ1-2; D remains unclear. CDR3 length: 13 residues. Per the germline V gene, CDR1 is PRHDT and CDR2 is FYEKMQ (reference sequence). Trimming pared 0 bases from V and 7 bases from J, leaving 9 bases between. The CDR3 DNA reads TGTGCCAGCAGCTTAGGCAGGCAGGCTGGCTACACCTTC. Translating it yields CASSLGRQAGYTF.

This clone turned up a few times. The CDR3 here is CASSPVPGAEAFF. CDR3 DNA: TGTGCCAGCTCACCAGTTCCAGGGGCTGAAGCTTTCTTT. The rearrangement uses TRBV18 and TRBJ1-1, with a tentative D call TRBD1 (6 bases). The CDR3 loop spans 13 amino acids. Germline loops: CDR1 KGHSH, CDR2 LQKENI. Trimming shortened V by 2 bases and J by 6 bases, and 10 bases separated the two germline ends.

This clone has a single count. This rearrangement joins TRBV20-1 to TRBJ2-7; D unresolved. CDR3 length: 11 residues. Germline assignment: CDR1 DFQATT and CDR2 SNEGSKA (reference sequence). Trimming removed 5 bases at V and 6 bases at J, with 11 bases between. Written as DNA, the CDR3 is TGCAGTGCTCCGTTAAGGTTCGAGCAGTACTTC. Amino acids: CSAPLRFEQYF.

This chain connects TRBV29-1 to TRBJ1-4, with D tentatively TRBD1 (6 bases). This CDR3 is 17 amino acids long. The germline CDR1 and CDR2 sequences are SQVTM and ANQGSEA. With 1 base removed from V and 0 bases from J, the gap between germline ends came to 15 bases. This CDR3 reads CSVEVLQGPSTNEKLFF. The CDR3 region has the DNA TGCAGCGTTGAAGTCTTACAGGGACCATCAACTAATGAAAAACTGTTTTTT. Together with reference TRBV29-1 and TRBJ1-4, the CDR3 gives the full variable domain: SAVISQKPSRDICQRGTSLTIQCQVDSQVTMMFWYRQQPGQSLTLIATANQGSEATYESGFVIDKFPISRPNLTFSTLTVSNMSPEDSSIYLCSVEVLQGPSTNEKLFFGSGTQLSVL.

The rearrangement uses TRBV5-1 and TRBJ2-5; TRBD2 matches at 12 bases. With 4 bases clipped from V and 2 bases from J, the junction kept 3 bases outside the gene matches. The CDR3 is 15 amino acids. Looked up from germline, CDR1 is SGHRS and CDR2 is YFSETQ. The CDR3 here is CASSQTSGRQETQYF. In nucleotides, the CDR3 is TGCGCCAGCAGCCAGACTAGCGGGAGACAAGAGACCCAGTACTTC.

This clone was picked up a small number of times. The chain couples TRBV28 to TRBJ2-7; the D call may be TRBD1 or TRBD2 (5 bases each). Trimming shortened V by 6 bases and J by 4 bases, and 19 bases separated the two germline ends. The CDR3 runs 15 residues. Per germline, CDR1 MDHEN and CDR2 SYDVKM. The CDR3 region has the DNA TGTGCCAGCAGCGGGGCACTAGGATACGGTTACGAGCAGTACTTC. Residues: CASSGALGYGYEQYF.

J is TRBJ1-4 and V is TRBV29-1, with D unclear. The CDR3 is 12 amino acids. Germline V gene data show CDR1 as SQVTM and CDR2 as ANQGSEA. Trimming pared 6 bases from V and 5 bases from J, leaving 10 bases between. CDR3 bases: TGCAGCGTGGTAAGACTCAATGAAAAACTGTTTTTT. It specifies CSVVRLNEKLFF.

This clone has a count of ten or more. The chain joins TRBV7-9 to TRBJ1-2, with TRBD1 matching over 8 bases. From germline, CDR1 is SEHNR and CDR2 FQNEAQ (reference sequence). J lost 7 bases, V lost 6 bases, and 1 base had no gene match. The CDR3 covers 11 residues. The CDR3 loop is CASRTGAGYTF. For the CDR3, the DNA is TGTGCCAGCAGGACAGGGGCTGGCTACACCTTC.

The J gene is TRBJ1-5, the V gene TRBV28; D call uncertain. The length of the CDR3 is 14 residues. Between the trimmed V and J ends, which lost 4 bases and 4 bases, there was a span of 11 bases. From germline, CDR1 is MDHEN and CDR2 SYDVKM. CDR3 sequence: CASSSPSSNQPQHF. In nucleotides, the CDR3 is TGTGCCAGCAGTTCGCCAAGTAGTAATCAGCCCCAGCATTTT.

Comments on this clone: This sample also contains other DNA sequences that code for the same CDR3. The V call is TRBV2, the J call TRBJ2-5; no clear D gene. Trimming stripped 6 bases from V and 2 bases from J, with 4 bases between. The CDR3 spans 11 residues. Germline CDR1 and CDR2: SNHLY and FYNNEI. The CDR3 loop reads CASSVQETQYF. CDR3 DNA sequence: TGTGCCAGCAGCGTTCAAGAGACCCAGTACTTC.

The rearrangement uses TRBV9 and TRBJ2-7, with D uncertain. Trimming stripped 0 bases from V and 0 bases from J, with 7 bases between. CDR3 length: 14 residues. CDR1 is SGDLS, CDR2 YYNGEE, per germline. This CDR3 is CASSVAQHSYEQYF. The CDR3 coding sequence is TGTGCCAGCAGCGTAGCTCAGCACTCCTACGAGCAGTACTTC. Together with reference TRBV9 and TRBJ2-7, the CDR3 gives the full variable domain: DSGVTQTPKHLITATGQRVTLRCSPRSGDLSVYWYQQSLDQGLQFLIQYYNGEERAKGNILERFSAQQFPDLHSELNLSSLELGDSALYFCASSVAQHSYEQYFGPGTRLTVT.

V and J are TRBV6-5 and TRBJ1-1, with D maybe TRBD1 (5 bases). CDR3 length: 12 amino acids. The V gene lost 7 bases and the J gene lost 4 bases, with 10 bases spanning the gap. CDR1 MNHEY and CDR2 SVGAGI come from the germline V gene. The CDR3 region has the DNA TGTGCCAGCATCCAGGGTCCCACTGAAGCTTTCTTT. It encodes CASIQGPTEAFF.

V and J are TRBV7-9 and TRBJ1-5, with D unclear. V was shortened by 4 bases and J by 8 bases, with 15 bases between the two germline ends. The CDR3 extends over 14 amino acids. The V gene's germline CDR1 is SEHNR and CDR2 FQNEAQ (reference sequence). CDR3 in DNA: TGTGCCAGCAGCTCTAGAGGAGTGGTGGAGCCCCAGCATTTT. It specifies CASSSRGVVEPQHF.